Listed below are T cell receptor beta chains from one sample, sequenced in a study of T cell changes during pregnancy in multiple sclerosis. Using immunoSEQ multiplex PCR, the repertoire was profiled, and TCRdb retains in-frame clones only, with some absent. The data contain 65,000 to 85,000 clones, more than 75% of them singletons. The specimen was peripheral blood, collected in the third trimester of pregnancy. These receptors were obtained from a female donor with multiple sclerosis, enrolled in a pregnancy study. The CDR3 runs from the conserved cysteine through the conserved F or W. A D gene is named only where the DNA matches it firmly. The size entry is marked missing in some rows and otherwise reads once, few, many or a size class.

v_call: TRBV27
clone_size: .
d_call: TRBD1
j_call: TRBJ2-2
cdr3_aa: CASSSWQGAAGELFF
cdr3_nt: TGTGCCAGCAGTTCCTGGCAGGGGGCAGCCGGGGAGCTGTTTTTT

v_call: TRBV6-5
clone_size: .
d_call: .
j_call: TRBJ1-6
cdr3_aa: CASRLQVDSPLHF
cdr3_nt: TGTGCCAGCAGGTTACAGGTCGATTCACCCCTCCACTTT

v_call: TRBV6-1
clone_size: .
d_call: TRBD1
j_call: TRBJ2-7
cdr3_aa: CASSKPGQGRNEQYF
cdr3_nt: TGTGCCAGCAGTAAACCGGGACAGGGTCGAAACGAGCAGTACTTC

v_call: TRBV6-1
clone_size: .
d_call: .
j_call: TRBJ1-5
cdr3_aa: CASRETGYQPQHF
cdr3_nt: TGTGCCAGCAGAGAAACAGGGTATCAGCCCCAGCATTTT

v_call: TRBV10-3
clone_size: .
d_call: TRBD1
j_call: TRBJ1-1
cdr3_aa: CAISDRGQANTEAFF
cdr3_nt: TGTGCCATCAGTGATCGCGGACAGGCCAACACTGAAGCTTTCTTT

v_call: TRBV6-5
clone_size: once
d_call: .
j_call: TRBJ2-7
cdr3_aa: CASRRGLLLYEQYF
cdr3_nt: TGTGCCAGCAGGCGCGGACTCCTCCTCTACGAGCAGTACTTC

v_call: TRBV25-1
clone_size: once
d_call: TRBD1
j_call: TRBJ2-3
cdr3_aa: CASSGGQGPQDTQYF
cdr3_nt: TGTGCCAGCAGTGGGGGACAGGGGCCACAAGATACGCAGTATTTT

v_call: TRBV5-1
clone_size: .
d_call: TRBD1
j_call: TRBJ1-6
cdr3_aa: CASSLAGTGASPLHF
cdr3_nt: TGCGCCAGCAGCTTGGCCGGGACAGGCGCTTCACCCCTCCACTTT

v_call: TRBV7-9
clone_size: .
d_call: TRBD1
j_call: TRBJ1-4
cdr3_aa: CASQGDTHEKLFF
cdr3_nt: TGTGCCAGCCAGGGGGACACTCATGAAAAACTGTTTTTT

v_call: TRBV5-1
clone_size: .
d_call: .
j_call: TRBJ1-1
cdr3_aa: CASSLEWGTLEAFF
cdr3_nt: TGCGCCAGCAGCTTGGAGTGGGGGACACTGGAAGCTTTCTTT

v_call: TRBV5-6
clone_size: .
d_call: .
j_call: TRBJ1-6
cdr3_aa: CASHSQGFDSPLHF
cdr3_nt: TGTGCCAGCCACTCACAGGGTTTCGATTCACCCCTCCACTTT

v_call: TRBV7-6
clone_size: .
d_call: .
j_call: TRBJ1-6
cdr3_aa: CASSFGSPGSPLHF
cdr3_nt: TGTGCCAGCAGCTTCGGGTCCCCTGGATCACCCCTCCACTTT

v_call: TRBV19
clone_size: .
d_call: .
j_call: TRBJ1-2
cdr3_aa: CASSQTGSRSWGYTF
cdr3_nt: TGTGCCAGTAGCCAGACAGGCTCCCGGTCATGGGGCTACACCTTC

v_call: TRBV5-1
clone_size: once
d_call: TRBD1
j_call: TRBJ2-1
cdr3_aa: CASSSLGQGTYNEQFF
cdr3_nt: TGCGCCAGCAGCTCCCTCGGACAGGGTACCTACAATGAGCAGTTCTTC

v_call: TRBV7-8
clone_size: .
d_call: TRBD1
j_call: TRBJ1-3
cdr3_aa: CASSLMGQGASGNTIYF
cdr3_nt: TGTGCCAGCAGCCTCATGGGACAGGGCGCCTCTGGAAACACCATATATTTT

v_call: TRBV27
clone_size: few
d_call: .
j_call: TRBJ2-3
cdr3_aa: CASSLWERADTQYF
cdr3_nt: TGTGCCAGCAGTTTATGGGAGAGGGCAGATACGCAGTATTTT

v_call: TRBV6-5
clone_size: .
d_call: TRBD1
j_call: TRBJ2-3
cdr3_aa: CASSYSPGQLTDTQYF
cdr3_nt: TGTGCCAGCAGTTACTCTCCGGGACAGCTCACAGATACGCAGTATTTT

v_call: TRBV27
clone_size: .
d_call: .
j_call: TRBJ2-7
cdr3_aa: CASSSAPGGFYEQYF
cdr3_nt: TGTGCCAGCAGCTCAGCCCCAGGGGGGTTCTACGAGCAGTACTTC

v_call: TRBV4-3
clone_size: .
d_call: .
j_call: TRBJ2-1
cdr3_aa: CASSQGRGTAYNEQFF
cdr3_nt: TGCGCCAGCAGCCAAGGAAGGGGGACGGCCTACAATGAGCAGTTCTTC

v_call: TRBV4-1
clone_size: .
d_call: .
j_call: TRBJ1-2
cdr3_aa: CASSQAGNYGYTF
cdr3_nt: TGCGCCAGCAGCCAAGCAGGGAACTATGGCTACACCTTC

v_call: TRBV7-2
clone_size: .
d_call: .
j_call: TRBJ1-1
cdr3_aa: CASSPQRVLGTGGKAFF
cdr3_nt: TGTGCCAGCAGCCCGCAACGAGTATTAGGTACGGGGGGTAAAGCTTTCTTT

v_call: TRBV5-1
clone_size: .
d_call: TRBD2
j_call: TRBJ2-5
cdr3_aa: CASSLGLGAGALTTQYF
cdr3_nt: TGCGCCAGCAGCTTGGGGTTGGGAGCGGGGGCCCTCACGACCCAGTACTTC

v_call: TRBV4-3
clone_size: .
d_call: .
j_call: TRBJ1-4
cdr3_aa: CASSPSGGANEKLFF
cdr3_nt: TGCGCCAGCAGTCCGTCCGGAGGGGCTAATGAAAAACTGTTTTTT

v_call: TRBV30
clone_size: few
d_call: .
j_call: TRBJ1-5
cdr3_aa: CAWSVRGAQPQHF
cdr3_nt: TGTGCCTGGAGTGTTAGGGGTGCTCAGCCCCAGCATTTT

v_call: TRBV5-6
clone_size: .
d_call: .
j_call: TRBJ2-2
cdr3_aa: CASSLGANTGELFF
cdr3_nt: TGTGCCAGCAGCTTGGGGGCTAACACCGGGGAGCTGTTTTTT

v_call: TRBV28
clone_size: few
d_call: .
j_call: TRBJ1-5
cdr3_aa: CASTPGGRNQPQHF
cdr3_nt: TGTGCCAGCACACCCGGGGGGAGAAATCAGCCCCAGCATTTT

v_call: TRBV29-1
clone_size: .
d_call: TRBD1
j_call: TRBJ1-1
cdr3_aa: CSVFLYGTENTEAFF
cdr3_nt: TGCAGCGTTTTCCTCTACGGGACAGAGAACACTGAAGCTTTCTTT

v_call: TRBV5-1
clone_size: .
d_call: .
j_call: TRBJ1-3
cdr3_aa: CASSLGGGFESSGNTIYF
cdr3_nt: TGCGCCAGCAGCTTGGGGGGGGGATTCGAGAGCTCTGGAAACACCATATATTTT

v_call: TRBV6-4
clone_size: .
d_call: TRBD1
j_call: TRBJ1-2
cdr3_aa: CASSATGSYGYTF
cdr3_nt: TGTGCCAGCAGTGCGACAGGGAGCTATGGCTACACCTTC

v_call: TRBV2
clone_size: .
d_call: .
j_call: TRBJ1-1
cdr3_aa: CASKAGMNTEAFF
cdr3_nt: TGTGCCAGCAAGGCAGGGATGAACACTGAAGCTTTCTTT

v_call: TRBV4-1
clone_size: .
d_call: .
j_call: TRBJ1-5
cdr3_aa: CASSQGTASRIQPQHF
cdr3_nt: TGCGCCAGCAGCCAAGGGACAGCCTCTCGGATTCAGCCCCAGCATTTT

v_call: TRBV19
clone_size: .
d_call: .
j_call: TRBJ2-5
cdr3_aa: CASSTWGGETQYF
cdr3_nt: TGTGCCAGTAGTACCTGGGGAGGAGAGACCCAGTACTTC

v_call: TRBV29-1
clone_size: .
d_call: .
j_call: TRBJ2-3
cdr3_aa: CSGAKTASTDTQYF
cdr3_nt: TGCAGCGGTGCAAAGACAGCTAGCACAGATACGCAGTATTTT

v_call: TRBV7-9
clone_size: once
d_call: TRBD2
j_call: TRBJ2-7
cdr3_aa: CASSLEVGKVSGAHEQYF
cdr3_nt: TGTGCCAGCAGCTTAGAGGTTGGGAAGGTTAGCGGGGCCCACGAGCAGTACTTC

v_call: TRBV6-6
clone_size: .
d_call: .
j_call: TRBJ1-3
cdr3_aa: CASSRRSGGMDTIYF
cdr3_nt: TGTGCCAGCAGCCGCCGATCGGGGGGCATGGACACCATATATTTT

v_call: TRBV5-6
clone_size: once
d_call: TRBD1
j_call: TRBJ1-1
cdr3_aa: CASSLVGQGPAFF
cdr3_nt: TGTGCCAGCAGCTTGGTGGGACAGGGACCAGCTTTCTTT

v_call: TRBV7-2
clone_size: .
d_call: TRBD2
j_call: TRBJ2-1
cdr3_aa: CASSLRAGGGNEQFF
cdr3_nt: TGTGCCAGCAGCTTACGTGCCGGGGGGGGCAATGAGCAGTTCTTC

v_call: TRBV7-9
clone_size: once
d_call: .
j_call: TRBJ1-2
cdr3_aa: CASSLARADYGYTF
cdr3_nt: TGTGCCAGCAGCTTAGCGAGGGCAGACTATGGCTACACCTTC

v_call: TRBV4-1
clone_size: .
d_call: .
j_call: TRBJ2-3
cdr3_aa: CASSQEAGITDTQYF
cdr3_nt: TGCGCCAGCAGCCAAGAGGCGGGGATCACAGATACGCAGTATTTT

v_call: TRBV9
clone_size: once
d_call: .
j_call: TRBJ1-6
cdr3_aa: CASSVGQFYNSPLHF
cdr3_nt: TGTGCCAGCAGCGTAGGACAGTTCTATAATTCACCCCTCCACTTT

v_call: TRBV28
clone_size: .
d_call: .
j_call: TRBJ1-2
cdr3_aa: CASSPPGNYGYTF
cdr3_nt: TGTGCCAGCAGCCCGCCGGGTAACTATGGCTACACCTTC

v_call: TRBV4-3
clone_size: .
d_call: .
j_call: TRBJ2-7
cdr3_aa: CASSQGVRDLSYEQYF
cdr3_nt: TGCGCCAGCAGCCAAGGTGTCCGGGATCTATCATACGAGCAGTACTTC

v_call: TRBV9
clone_size: .
d_call: TRBD2
j_call: TRBJ2-3
cdr3_aa: CASSVGRGVAGGRSTDTQYF
cdr3_nt: TGTGCCAGCAGCGTAGGTCGTGGGGTAGCGGGGGGGCGGAGCACAGATACGCAGTATTTT

v_call: TRBV4-1
clone_size: once
d_call: .
j_call: TRBJ1-1
cdr3_aa: CASSQEIGTEAFF
cdr3_nt: TGCGCCAGCAGCCAAGAGATCGGCACTGAAGCTTTCTTT